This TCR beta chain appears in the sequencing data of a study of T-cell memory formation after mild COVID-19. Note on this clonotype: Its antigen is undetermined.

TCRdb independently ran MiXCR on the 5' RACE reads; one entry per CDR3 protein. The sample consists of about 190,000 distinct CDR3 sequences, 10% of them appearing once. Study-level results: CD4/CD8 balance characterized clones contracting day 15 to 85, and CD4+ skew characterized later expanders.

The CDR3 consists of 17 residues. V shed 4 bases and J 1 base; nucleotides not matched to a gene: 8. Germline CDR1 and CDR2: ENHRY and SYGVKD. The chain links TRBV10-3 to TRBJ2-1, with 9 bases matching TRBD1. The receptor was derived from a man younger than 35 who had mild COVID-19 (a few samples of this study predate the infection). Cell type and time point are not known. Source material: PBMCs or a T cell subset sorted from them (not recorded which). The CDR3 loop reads CAISGVQGAGSYNEQFF. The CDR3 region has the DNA TGTGCCATCAGTGGAGTACAGGGGGCGGGGTCCTACAATGAGCAGTTCTTC.